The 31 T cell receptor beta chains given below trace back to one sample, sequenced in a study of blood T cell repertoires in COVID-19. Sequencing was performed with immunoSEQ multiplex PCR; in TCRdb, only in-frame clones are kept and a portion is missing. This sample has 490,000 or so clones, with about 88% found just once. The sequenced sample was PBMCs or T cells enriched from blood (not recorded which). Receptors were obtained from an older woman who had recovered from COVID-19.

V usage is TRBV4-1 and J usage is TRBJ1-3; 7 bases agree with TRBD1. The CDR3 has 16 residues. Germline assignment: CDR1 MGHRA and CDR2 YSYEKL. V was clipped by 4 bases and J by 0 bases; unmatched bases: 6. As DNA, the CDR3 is TGCGCCAGCAGCCCGCGGACAGGTCCCTCTGGAAACACCATATATTTT. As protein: CASSPRTGPSGNTIYF.

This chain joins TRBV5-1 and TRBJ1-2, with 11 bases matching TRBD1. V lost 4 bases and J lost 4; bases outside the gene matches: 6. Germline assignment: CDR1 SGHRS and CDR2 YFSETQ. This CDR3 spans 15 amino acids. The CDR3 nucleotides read TGCGCCAGCAGCAAGGGACAGGGGGACTCCTATGGCTACACCTTC. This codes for CASSKGQGDSYGYTF.

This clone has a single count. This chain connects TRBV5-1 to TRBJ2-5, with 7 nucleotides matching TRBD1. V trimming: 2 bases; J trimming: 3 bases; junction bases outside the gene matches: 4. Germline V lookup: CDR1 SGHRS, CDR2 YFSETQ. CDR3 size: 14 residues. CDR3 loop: CASSLGDRKETQYF. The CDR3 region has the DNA TGCGCCAGCAGCTTAGGGGACAGAAAAGAGACCCAGTACTTC.

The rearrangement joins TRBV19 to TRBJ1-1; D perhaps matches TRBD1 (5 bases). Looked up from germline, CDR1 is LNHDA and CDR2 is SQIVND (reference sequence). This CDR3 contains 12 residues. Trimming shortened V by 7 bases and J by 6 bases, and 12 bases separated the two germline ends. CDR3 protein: CASTFREAEAFF. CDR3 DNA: TGTGCCAGTACGTTCAGGGAGGCTGAAGCTTTCTTT.

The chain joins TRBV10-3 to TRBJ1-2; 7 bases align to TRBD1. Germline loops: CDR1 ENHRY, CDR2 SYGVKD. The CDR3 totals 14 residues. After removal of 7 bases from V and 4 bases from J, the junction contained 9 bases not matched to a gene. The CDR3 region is CAITSSTGPYGYTF. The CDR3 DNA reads TGTGCCATCACTTCATCGACAGGGCCCTATGGCTACACCTTC.

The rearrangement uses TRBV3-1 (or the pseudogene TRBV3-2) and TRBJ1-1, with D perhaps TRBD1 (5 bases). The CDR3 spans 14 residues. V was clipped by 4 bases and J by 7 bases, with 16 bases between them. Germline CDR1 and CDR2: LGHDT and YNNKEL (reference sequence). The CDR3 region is CASSLRGGQGEAFF. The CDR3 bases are TGTGCCAGCAGCCTAAGGGGCGGTCAAGGTGAAGCTTTCTTT.

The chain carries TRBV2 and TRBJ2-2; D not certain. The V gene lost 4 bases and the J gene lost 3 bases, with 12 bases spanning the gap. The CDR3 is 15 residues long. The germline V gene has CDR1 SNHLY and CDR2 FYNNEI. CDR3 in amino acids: CASSGLIRDTGELFF. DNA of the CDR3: TGTGCCAGCAGTGGCTTGATACGGGACACCGGGGAGCTGTTTTTT.

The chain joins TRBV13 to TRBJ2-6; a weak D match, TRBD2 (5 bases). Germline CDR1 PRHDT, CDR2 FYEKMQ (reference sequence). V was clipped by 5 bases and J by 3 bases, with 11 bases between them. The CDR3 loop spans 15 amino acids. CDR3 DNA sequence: TGTGCCAGCAGCCGAGGGTGGGTTGGGGCCAACGTCCTGACTTTC. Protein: CASSRGWVGANVLTF. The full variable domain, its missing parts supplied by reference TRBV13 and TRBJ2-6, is AAGVIQSPRHLIKEKRETATLKCYPIPRHDTVYWYQQGPGQDPQFLISFYEKMQSDKGSIPDRFSAQQFSDYHSELNMSSLELGDSALYFCASSRGWVGANVLTFGAGSRLTVL.

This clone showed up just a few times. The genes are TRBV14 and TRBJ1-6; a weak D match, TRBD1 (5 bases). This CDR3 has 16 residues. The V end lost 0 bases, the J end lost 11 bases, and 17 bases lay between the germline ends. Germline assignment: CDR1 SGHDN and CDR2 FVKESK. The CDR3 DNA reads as TGTGCCAGCAGCCAAGATAATTGGCAGGGAAGAACACCCCTCCACTTT. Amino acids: CASSQDNWQGRTPLHF.

The CDR3 region has the DNA TGTGCCAGCAGCCAAGGTCAGGGGGCATATAGCAATCAGCCCCAGCATTTT. It yields the protein CASSQGQGAYSNQPQHF. This chain joins TRBV3-1 (or the pseudogene TRBV3-2) and TRBJ1-5, with 8 bases that match TRBD1. With 1 base clipped from V and 0 bases from J, the junction kept 5 bases outside the gene matches. Germline V gene lookup returns CDR1 LGHDT and CDR2 YNNKEL (reference sequence). The CDR3 runs to 17 residues.

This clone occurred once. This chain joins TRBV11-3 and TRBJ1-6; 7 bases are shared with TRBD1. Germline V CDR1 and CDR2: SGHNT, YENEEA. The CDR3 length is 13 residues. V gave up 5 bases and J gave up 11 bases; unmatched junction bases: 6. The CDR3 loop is CASSADRDPPLHF. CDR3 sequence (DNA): TGTGCCAGCAGCGCAGACAGGGATCCACCCCTCCACTTT. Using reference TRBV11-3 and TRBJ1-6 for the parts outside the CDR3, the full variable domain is EAGVVQSPRYKIIEKKQPVAFWCNPISGHNTLYWYLQNLGQGPELLIRYENEEAVDDSQLPKDRFSAERLKGVDSTLKIQPAELGDSAVYLCASSADRDPPLHFGNGTRLTVT.

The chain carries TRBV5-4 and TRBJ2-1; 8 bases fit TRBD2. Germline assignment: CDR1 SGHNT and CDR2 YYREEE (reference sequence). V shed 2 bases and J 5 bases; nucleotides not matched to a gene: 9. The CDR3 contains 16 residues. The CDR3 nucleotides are TGTGCCAGCAGCTTACCGGGACTAGAAGGGGACAATGAGCAGTTCTTC. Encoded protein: CASSLPGLEGDNEQFF.

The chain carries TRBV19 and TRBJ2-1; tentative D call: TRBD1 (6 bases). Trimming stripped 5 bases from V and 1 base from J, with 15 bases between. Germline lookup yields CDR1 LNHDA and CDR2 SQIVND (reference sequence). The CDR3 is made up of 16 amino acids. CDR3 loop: CASSFGQTLSYNEQFF. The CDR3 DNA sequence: TGTGCCAGTAGTTTTGGACAGACTTTATCCTACAATGAGCAGTTCTTC. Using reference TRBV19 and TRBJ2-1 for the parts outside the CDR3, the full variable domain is DGGITQSPKYLFRKEGQNVTLSCEQNLNHDAMYWYRQDPGQGLRLIYYSQIVNDFQKGDIAEGYSVSREKKESFPLTVTSAQKNPTAFYLCASSFGQTLSYNEQFFGPGTRLTVL.

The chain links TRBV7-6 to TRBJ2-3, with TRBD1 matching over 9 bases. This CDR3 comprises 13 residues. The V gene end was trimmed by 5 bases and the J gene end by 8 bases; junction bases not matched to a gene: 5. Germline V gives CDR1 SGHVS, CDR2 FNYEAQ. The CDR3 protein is CASSIGQGSTQYF. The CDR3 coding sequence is TGTGCCAGCAGCATAGGACAGGGGAGTACGCAGTATTTT.

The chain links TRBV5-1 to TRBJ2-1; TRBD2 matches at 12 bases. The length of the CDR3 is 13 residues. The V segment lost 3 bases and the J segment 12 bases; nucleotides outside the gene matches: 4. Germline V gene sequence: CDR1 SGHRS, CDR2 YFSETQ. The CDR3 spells CASSSGLAGWQFF. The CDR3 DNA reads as TGCGCCAGCAGCTCAGGACTAGCGGGGTGGCAGTTCTTC.

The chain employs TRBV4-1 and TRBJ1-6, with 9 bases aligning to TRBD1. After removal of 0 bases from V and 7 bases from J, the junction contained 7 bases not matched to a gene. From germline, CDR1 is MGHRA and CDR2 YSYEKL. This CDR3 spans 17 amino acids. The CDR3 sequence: CASSQEAQGAANSPLHF. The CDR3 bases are TGCGCCAGCAGCCAAGAGGCACAGGGGGCGGCGAATTCACCCCTCCACTTT.

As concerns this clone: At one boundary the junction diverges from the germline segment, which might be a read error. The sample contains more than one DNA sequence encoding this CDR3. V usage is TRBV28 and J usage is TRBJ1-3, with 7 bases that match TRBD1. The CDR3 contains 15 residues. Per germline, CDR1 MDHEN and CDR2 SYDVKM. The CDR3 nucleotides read TGCGCCAGCAGCCATAGGACAGGCTCTGGAAACACCATATATTTT. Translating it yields CASSHRTGSGNTIYF.

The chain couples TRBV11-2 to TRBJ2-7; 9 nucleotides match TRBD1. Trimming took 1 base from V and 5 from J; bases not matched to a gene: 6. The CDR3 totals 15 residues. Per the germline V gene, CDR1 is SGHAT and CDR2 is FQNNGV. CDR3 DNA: TGTGCCAGCAGCTTAGGGGGGACAGGGTACCACGAGCAGTACTTC. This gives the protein CASSLGGTGYHEQYF.

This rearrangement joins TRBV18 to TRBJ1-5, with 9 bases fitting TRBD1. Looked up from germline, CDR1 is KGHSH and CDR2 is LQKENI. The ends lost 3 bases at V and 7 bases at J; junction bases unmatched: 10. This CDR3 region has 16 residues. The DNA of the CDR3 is TGTGCCAGCTCACCGCAGCAGGGACAGGGAGGACAGCCCCAGCATTTT. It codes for CASSPQQGQGGQPQHF.

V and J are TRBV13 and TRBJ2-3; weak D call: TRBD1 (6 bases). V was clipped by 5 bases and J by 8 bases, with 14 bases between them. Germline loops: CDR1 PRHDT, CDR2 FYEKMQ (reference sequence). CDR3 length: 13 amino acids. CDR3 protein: CASSRNTGSTQYF. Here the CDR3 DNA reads TGTGCCAGCAGCCGCAATACAGGGAGTACGCAGTATTTT.

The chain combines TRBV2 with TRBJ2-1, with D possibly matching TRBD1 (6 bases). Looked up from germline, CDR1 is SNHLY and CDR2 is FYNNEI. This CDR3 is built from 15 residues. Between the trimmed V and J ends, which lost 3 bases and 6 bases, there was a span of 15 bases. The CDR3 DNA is TGTGCCAGCAGTGAGCACCCGGGGACAAGCAATGAGCAGTTCTTC. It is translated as CASSEHPGTSNEQFF. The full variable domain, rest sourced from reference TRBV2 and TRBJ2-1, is EPEVTQTPSHQVTQMGQEVILRCVPISNHLYFYWYRQILGQKVEFLVSFYNNEISEKSEIFDDQFSVERPDGSNFTLKIRSTKLEDSAMYFCASSEHPGTSNEQFFGPGTRLTVL.

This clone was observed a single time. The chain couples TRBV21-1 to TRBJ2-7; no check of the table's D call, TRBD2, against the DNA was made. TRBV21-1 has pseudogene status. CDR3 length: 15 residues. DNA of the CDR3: TGTGCCAGCAGCACCCGACTAGCGGAACTCTACGAGCAGTACTTC. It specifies CASSTRLAELYEQYF.

The CDR3: CASSHLTGRQFF. The DNA for the CDR3 is TGTGCCAGCAGCCACCTGACAGGGAGGCAGTTCTTC. The V and J genes are TRBV3-1 (or the pseudogene TRBV3-2) and TRBJ2-1, with TRBD1 identical over 7 bases. In germline, CDR1 is LGHDT, CDR2 YNNKEL (reference sequence). After removal of 3 bases from V and 12 bases from J, the junction contained 5 bases not matched to a gene. The CDR3 extends over 12 amino acids.

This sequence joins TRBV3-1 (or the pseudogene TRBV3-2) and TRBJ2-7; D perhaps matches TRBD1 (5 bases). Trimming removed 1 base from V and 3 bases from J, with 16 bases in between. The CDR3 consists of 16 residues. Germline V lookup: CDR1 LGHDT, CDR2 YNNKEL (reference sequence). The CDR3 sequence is CASSQGIQTALYEQYV. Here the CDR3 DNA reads TGTGCCAGCAGCCAAGGCATCCAGACAGCCCTCTACGAGCAGTACGTC.

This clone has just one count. CDR3 DNA sequence: TGTGCCAGCAGTGAATCCACAGGGTATCAGCAGTACGTC. It specifies CASSESTGYQQYV. The rearrangement uses TRBV6-1 and TRBJ2-7; possible D gene TRBD1, 6 bases. The V and J ends lost 2 bases and 8 bases respectively, with 13 bases between them. The V gene's germline CDR1 is MNHNS and CDR2 SASEGT. CDR3 length: 13 residues.

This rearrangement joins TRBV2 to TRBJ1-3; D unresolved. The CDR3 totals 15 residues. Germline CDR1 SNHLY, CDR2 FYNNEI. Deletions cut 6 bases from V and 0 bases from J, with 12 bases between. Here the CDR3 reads CASSFNAGSGNTIYF. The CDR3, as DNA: TGTGCCAGCAGCTTCAACGCAGGCTCTGGAAACACCATATATTTT.

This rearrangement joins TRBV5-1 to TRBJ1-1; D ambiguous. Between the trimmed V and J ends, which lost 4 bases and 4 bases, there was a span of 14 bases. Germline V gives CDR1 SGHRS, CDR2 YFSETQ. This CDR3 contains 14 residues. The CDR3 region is CASSREGIRTEAFF. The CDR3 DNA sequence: TGCGCCAGCAGCCGGGAGGGAATTCGCACTGAAGCTTTCTTT.

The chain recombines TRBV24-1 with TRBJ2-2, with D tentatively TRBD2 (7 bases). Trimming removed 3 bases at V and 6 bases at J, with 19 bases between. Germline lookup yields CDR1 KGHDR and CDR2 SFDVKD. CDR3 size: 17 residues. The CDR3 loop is CATSDPTGGAYAGELFF. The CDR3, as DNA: TGTGCCACCAGTGATCCGACGGGGGGCGCTTACGCCGGGGAGCTGTTTTTT.

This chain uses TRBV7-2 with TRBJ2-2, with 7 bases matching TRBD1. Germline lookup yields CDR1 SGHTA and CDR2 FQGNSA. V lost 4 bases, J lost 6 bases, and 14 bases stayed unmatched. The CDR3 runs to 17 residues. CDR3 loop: CASSSFTGARVSGELFF. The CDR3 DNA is TGTGCCAGCAGCTCATTCACAGGGGCCCGTGTCTCCGGGGAGCTGTTTTTT.

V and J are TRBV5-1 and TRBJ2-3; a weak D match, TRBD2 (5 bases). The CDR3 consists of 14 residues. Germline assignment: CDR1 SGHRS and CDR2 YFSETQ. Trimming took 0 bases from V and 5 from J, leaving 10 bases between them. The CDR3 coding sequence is TGCGCCAGCAGCTTGGTACCTGGGAGAGATACGCAGTATTTT. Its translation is CASSLVPGRDTQYF.

The CDR3 region is CSVLFSGTIGHTIYF. DNA of the CDR3: TGCAGCGTCCTCTTCTCCGGGACAATCGGTCACACCATATATTTT. The J gene is TRBJ1-3, the V gene TRBV29-1; D perhaps matches TRBD1 (6 bases). The germline CDR1 and CDR2 sequences are SQVTM and ANQGSEA. V shed 6 bases and J shed 8 bases, with 23 bases lying between them. CDR3 length: 15 amino acids.